The entry below describes one T cell receptor (beta chain). This clonotype was recorded at least ten times. Its antigen has not been determined. Qualities for individual bases were not recorded, and no much larger clone is one base off. The data are from a study of T cells in Graves' hyperthyroidism and ophthalmopathy (dated by TCRdb to the late 2010s). About the full investigation: Peripheral blood samples were taken at initial diagnosis, before any treatment was given. To identify TCR V-J signatures that set the groups apart, the researchers used a discovery cohort of 100 patients, made up of under 50 with Graves' ophthalmopathy and 57 with stable Graves' hyperthyroidism. Prospective prediction of ophthalmopathy was tested in an independent validation cohort of some 20 hyperthyroidism patients and some 17 patients who later progressed to ophthalmopathy. The 100 discovery patients were randomly divided into training and test sets at a 7:3 ratio. Thyroid tissue and blood T-cell repertoires from six Graves' hyperthyroidism patients were also compared in the study. After blood sampling, hyperthyroidism patients were treated with methimazole at a starting dose of 30 mg daily, and ophthalmopathy patients were treated with high-dose intravenous methylprednisolone. According to the paper, TCR Vbeta CDR3 sequencing was carried out on 135 peripheral blood samples, which came from fewer than 50 ophthalmopathy, 75 to 80 hyperthyroidism and approximately 17 progressor patients.

The TCR beta CDR3 regions were amplified from RNA transcripts. The TCR CDR3 was subjected to a first round of RT-PCR using the HTBI primer set and the Qiagen OneStep RT-PCR kit. Libraries were constructed in a second round of multiplex PCR, after which size selection and purification were carried out. Paired-end sequencing of the libraries was performed with 100 bp reads on an Illumina HiSeq2000. From the authors' description of their analysis: SOAPnuke was used to process the raw data, with reads discarded if the reads contained adapters or uncalled bases, had a mean Phred below 15, or lacked an exact constant-primer or identifier match. High-quality paired reads were merged using COPE v1.2.5, and each unique nucleotide sequence was defined as a clonotype. MiTCR v1.1 was used to align the clonotypes against IMGT TRBV, TRBD and TRBJ reference segments. Analysis was restricted to V-J combinations with a frequency above 0.0001, which covered about 99% of repertoires. The TCS score was defined as the ratio of F50 (clonal expansion) to E x V (chaos), calculated using BLOSUM62-based TCRdist between CDR3 peptides within each V-J. Welch's t-statistics and random forest reduced approximately 520 V-J features to 13, which were used in a naive Bayes classifier (R e1071). TCRdb cleaned the public reads at Q25 with fastp, built clones with MiXCR and kept in-frame beta chains. CDR3 protein sequences are deduplicated, and each keeps its most common genes and DNA. These V and J calls rely on TCRdb rather than the paper's analysis. The sample has hundreds of thousands of distinct CDR3 sequences on record, 19% of them singletons. The top ten hold 3% to 4.5% of the sample.

Stable Graves' hyperthyroidism was defined as the absence of progression to ophthalmopathy over 18 months of follow-up. Hyperthyroidism patients were newly diagnosed, with disease duration under 2 months, and aged 18 to 65 years. Exclusion was applied to patients with uncontrolled infections, other autoimmune diseases, pregnancy or lactation. Diagnoses were established on the basis of clinical symptoms, serum thyroxine and TRAb, thyroid ultrasound, and orbital computed tomography. Ficoll-Paque density gradient centrifugation was used to isolate PBMCs from approximately 11 ml of fresh peripheral blood. Trizol reagent was used to extract total RNA, and RNA quality was then checked on an Agilent 2100 Bioanalyzer. For CDR1 and CDR2, the germline V gene lists SGHVS and FQNEAQ. Its CDR3 holds 18 amino acids, cysteine through phenylalanine. Left in the record is the CDR3 DNA by itself, 54 bases read in frame from the first base. V is cut by 7 bases and J by 2 bases, and the space between the germline ends is 26 bases.

Summary of the overall study and its limitations: Most expanded thyroid clonotypes (frequency above 0.001) were also detected in blood, suggesting blood repertoires may reflect thyroid immune responses. A model built on a 13 V-J signature distinguished ophthalmopathy from stable hyperthyroidism, reaching about 89% sensitivity and 81.08% specificity in cross-validation and 80%/75% in testing. Sample size was not statistically predetermined, and investigators were not blinded to group allocation. In validation, progression to ophthalmopathy was predicted by the model with approximately 67% sensitivity and 72.22% specificity, a median of approximately 7.1 months before onset.

This receptor was identified in a woman in her late teens or twenties with Graves' hyperthyroidism. The chain is assembled from TRBV7-8 and TRBJ1-1; the D gene is not confidently resolved. The sample was blood. The CDR3 protein is CASTKQRSLIGRNTEAFF. The nucleotide sequence is TGTGCCAGCACCAAACAAAGGTCGCTAATTGGGCGCAACACTGAAGCTTTCTTT.